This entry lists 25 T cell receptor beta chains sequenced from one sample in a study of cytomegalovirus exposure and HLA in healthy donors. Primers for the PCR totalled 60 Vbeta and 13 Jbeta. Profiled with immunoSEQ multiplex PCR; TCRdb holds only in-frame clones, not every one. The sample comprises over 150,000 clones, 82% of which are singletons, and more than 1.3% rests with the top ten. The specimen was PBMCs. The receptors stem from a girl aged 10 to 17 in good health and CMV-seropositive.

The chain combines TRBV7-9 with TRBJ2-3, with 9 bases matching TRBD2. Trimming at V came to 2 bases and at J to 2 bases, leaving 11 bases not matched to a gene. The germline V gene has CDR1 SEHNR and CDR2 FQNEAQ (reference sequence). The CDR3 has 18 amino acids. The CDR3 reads CASSLPFPAGGITDTQYF. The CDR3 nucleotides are TGTGCCAGCAGCTTACCGTTTCCAGCGGGGGGCATCACAGATACGCAGTATTTT.

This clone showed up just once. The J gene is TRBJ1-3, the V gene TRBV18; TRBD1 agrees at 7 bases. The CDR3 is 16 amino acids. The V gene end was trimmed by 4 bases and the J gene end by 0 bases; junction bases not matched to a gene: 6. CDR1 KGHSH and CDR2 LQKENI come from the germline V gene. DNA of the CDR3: TGTGCCAGCTCACAGTCCGGGACAGCCTCTGGAAACACCATATATTTT. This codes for CASSQSGTASGNTIYF.

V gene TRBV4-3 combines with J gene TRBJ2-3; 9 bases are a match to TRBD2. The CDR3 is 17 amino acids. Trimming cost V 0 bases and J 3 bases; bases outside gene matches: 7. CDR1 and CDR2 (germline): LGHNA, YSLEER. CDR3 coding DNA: TGCGCCAGCAGCCAAGATCGTGCGCTAGCGGGGACAGATACGCAGTATTTT. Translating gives CASSQDRALAGTDTQYF.

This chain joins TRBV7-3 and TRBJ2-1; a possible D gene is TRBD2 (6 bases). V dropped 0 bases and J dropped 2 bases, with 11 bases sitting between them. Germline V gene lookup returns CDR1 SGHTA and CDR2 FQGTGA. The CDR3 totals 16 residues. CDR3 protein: CASSLTRTIAYNEQFF. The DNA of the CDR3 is TGTGCCAGCAGCTTAACCCGGACTATTGCCTACAATGAGCAGTTCTTC.

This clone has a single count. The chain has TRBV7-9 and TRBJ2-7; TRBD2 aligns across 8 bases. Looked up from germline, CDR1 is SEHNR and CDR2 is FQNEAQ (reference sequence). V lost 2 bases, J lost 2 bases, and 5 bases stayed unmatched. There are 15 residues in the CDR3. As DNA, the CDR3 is TGTGCCAGCAGCTTACCAGCGGGAGTGACCTACGAGCAGTACTTC. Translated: CASSLPAGVTYEQYF.

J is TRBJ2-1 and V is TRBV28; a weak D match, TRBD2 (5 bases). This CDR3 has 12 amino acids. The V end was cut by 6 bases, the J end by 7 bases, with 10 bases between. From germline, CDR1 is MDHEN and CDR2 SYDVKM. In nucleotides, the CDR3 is TGTGCCAGCAGAACTCGGAGGAATGAGCAGTTCTTC. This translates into CASRTRRNEQFF. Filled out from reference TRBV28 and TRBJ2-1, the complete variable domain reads DVKVTQSSRYLVKRTGEKVFLECVQDMDHENMFWYRQDPGLGLRLIYFSYDVKMKEKGDIPEGYSVSREKKERFSLILESASTNQTSMYLCASRTRRNEQFFGPGTRLTVL.

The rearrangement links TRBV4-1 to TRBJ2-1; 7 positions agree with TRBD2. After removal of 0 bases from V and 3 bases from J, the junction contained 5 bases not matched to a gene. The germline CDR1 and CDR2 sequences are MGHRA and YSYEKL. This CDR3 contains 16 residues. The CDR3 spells CASSQDALAVYNEQFF. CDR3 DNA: TGCGCCAGCAGCCAAGATGCCCTAGCGGTCTACAATGAGCAGTTCTTC.

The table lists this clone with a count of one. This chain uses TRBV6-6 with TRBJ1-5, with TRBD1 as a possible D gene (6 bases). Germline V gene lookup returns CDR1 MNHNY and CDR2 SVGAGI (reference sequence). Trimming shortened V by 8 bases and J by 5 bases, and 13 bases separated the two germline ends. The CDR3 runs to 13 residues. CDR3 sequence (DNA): TGTGCCAGCCTACCCTCAGGGGATCAGCCCCAGCATTTT. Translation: CASLPSGDQPQHF.

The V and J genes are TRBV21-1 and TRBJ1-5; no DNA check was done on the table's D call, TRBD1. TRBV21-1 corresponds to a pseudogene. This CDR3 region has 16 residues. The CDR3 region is CASSKEADSTESPQHF. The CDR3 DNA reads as TGTGCCAGCAGCAAAGAGGCGGACAGTACAGAGTCGCCCCAGCATTTT.

Here the CDR3 reads CASSQDRGTVSYEQYF. CDR3 nucleotides: TGCGCCAGCAGCCAAGATCGGGGGACAGTATCCTACGAGCAGTACTTC. V gene TRBV4-3 combines with J gene TRBJ2-7, with a tentative D call TRBD1 (7 bases). This CDR3 is 16 amino acids long. The germline gives CDR1 LGHNA, CDR2 YSLEER. V shed 0 bases and J shed 1 base, with 13 bases lying between them.

The CDR3 is CASSGFAGTSGDTDTQYF. The CDR3 DNA sequence: TGTGCCAGCAGCGGATTCGCTGGTACTAGCGGGGACACAGATACGCAGTATTTT. The chain uses TRBV7-2 and TRBJ2-3; 10 positions agree with TRBD2. In germline, CDR1 is SGHTA, CDR2 FQGNSA. The CDR3 extends over 18 amino acids. J gave up 2 bases and V 5 bases, and 13 bases lay outside the gene matches.

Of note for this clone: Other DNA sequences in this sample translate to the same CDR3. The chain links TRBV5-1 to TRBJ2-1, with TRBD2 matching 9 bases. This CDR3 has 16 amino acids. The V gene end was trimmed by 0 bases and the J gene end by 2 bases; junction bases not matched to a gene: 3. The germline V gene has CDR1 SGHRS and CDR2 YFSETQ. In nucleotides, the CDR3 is TGCGCCAGCAGCTTGGCCGCGGGGGGGCCCTACAATGAGCAGTTCTTC. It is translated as CASSLAAGGPYNEQFF.

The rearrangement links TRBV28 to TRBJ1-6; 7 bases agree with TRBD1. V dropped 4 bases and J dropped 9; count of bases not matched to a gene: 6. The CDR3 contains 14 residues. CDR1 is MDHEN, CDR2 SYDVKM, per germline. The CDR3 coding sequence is TGTGCCAGCAGTTCCCGACAGGGTAGTTCACCCCTCCACTTT. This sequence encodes CASSSRQGSSPLHF.

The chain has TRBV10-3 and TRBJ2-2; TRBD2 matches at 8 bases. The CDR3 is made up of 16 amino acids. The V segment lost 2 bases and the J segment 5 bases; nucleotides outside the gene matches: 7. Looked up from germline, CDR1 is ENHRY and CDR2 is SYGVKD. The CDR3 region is CAISEGGTRRTGELFF. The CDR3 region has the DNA TGTGCCATCAGTGAGGGGGGGACTAGGAGGACCGGGGAGCTGTTTTTT.

CDR3 amino acids: CASSENLNTEAFF. The CDR3 DNA reads as TGTGCCAGCAGCGAAAACTTGAACACTGAAGCTTTCTTT. The chain uses TRBV7-3 and TRBJ1-1; D not certain. The germline CDR1 and CDR2 sequences are SGHTA and FQGTGA. This CDR3 region has 13 residues. V was clipped by 5 bases and J by 0 bases, with 7 bases between them. Using reference TRBV7-3 and TRBJ1-1 for the parts outside the CDR3, the full variable domain is GAGVSQTPSNKVTEKGKYVELRCDPISGHTALYWYRQSLGQGPEFLIYFQGTGAADDSGLPNDRFFAVRPEGSVSTLKIQRTERGDSAVYLCASSENLNTEAFFGQGTRLTVV.

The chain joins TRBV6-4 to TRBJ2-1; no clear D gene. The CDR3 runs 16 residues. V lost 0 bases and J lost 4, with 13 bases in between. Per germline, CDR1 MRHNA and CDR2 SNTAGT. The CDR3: CASSDSPGGVYNEQFF. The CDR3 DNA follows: TGTGCCAGCAGTGACTCCCCCGGCGGAGTGTACAATGAGCAGTTCTTC.

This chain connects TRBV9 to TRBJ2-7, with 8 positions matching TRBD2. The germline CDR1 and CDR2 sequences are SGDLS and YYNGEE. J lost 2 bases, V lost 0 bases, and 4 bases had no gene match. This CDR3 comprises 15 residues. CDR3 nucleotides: TGTGCCAGCAGCGTAGGAAGCGGGGGAGCCTACGAGCAGTACTTC. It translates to CASSVGSGGAYEQYF.

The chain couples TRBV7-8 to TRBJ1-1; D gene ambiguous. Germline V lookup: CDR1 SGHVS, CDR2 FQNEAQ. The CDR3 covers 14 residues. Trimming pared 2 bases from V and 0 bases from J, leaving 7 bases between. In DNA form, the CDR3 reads TGTGCCAGCAGCTTAATGGAGATGAACACTGAAGCTTTCTTT. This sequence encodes CASSLMEMNTEAFF.

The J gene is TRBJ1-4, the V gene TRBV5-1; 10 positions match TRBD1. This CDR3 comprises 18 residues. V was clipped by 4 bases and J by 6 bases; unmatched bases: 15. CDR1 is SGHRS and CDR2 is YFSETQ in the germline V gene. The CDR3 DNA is TGCGCCAGCAGCCGGACGGGACAGGGGTCGCAGGGTGATGAAAAACTGTTTTTT. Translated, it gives CASSRTGQGSQGDEKLFF.

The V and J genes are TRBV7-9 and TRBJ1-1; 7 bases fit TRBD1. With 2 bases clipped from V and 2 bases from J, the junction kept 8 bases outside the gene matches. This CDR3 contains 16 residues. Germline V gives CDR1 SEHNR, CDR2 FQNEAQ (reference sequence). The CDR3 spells CASSLSGGGKNTEAFF. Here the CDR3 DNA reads TGTGCCAGCAGCTTATCAGGGGGAGGAAAAAACACTGAAGCTTTCTTT.

The CDR3 is CASSESEFNEQFF. In nucleotides, the CDR3 is TGTGCCAGCAGTGAAAGCGAGTTCAATGAGCAGTTCTTC. The genes are TRBV28 and TRBJ2-1; D call uncertain. Trimming cost V 5 bases and J 6 bases, with 11 bases left between them. Per germline, CDR1 MDHEN and CDR2 SYDVKM. The CDR3 length is 13 residues. The full variable domain, in which reference TRBV28 and TRBJ2-1 provide the parts outside the CDR3, is DVKVTQSSRYLVKRTGEKVFLECVQDMDHENMFWYRQDPGLGLRLIYFSYDVKMKEKGDIPEGYSVSREKKERFSLILESASTNQTSMYLCASSESEFNEQFFGPGTRLTVL.

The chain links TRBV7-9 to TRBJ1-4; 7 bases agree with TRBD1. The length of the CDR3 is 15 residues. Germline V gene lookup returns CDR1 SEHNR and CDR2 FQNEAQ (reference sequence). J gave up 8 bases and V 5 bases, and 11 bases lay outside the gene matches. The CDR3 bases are TGTGCCAGCAGCCCATGGACAGGCAGTAACGAAAAACTGTTTTTT. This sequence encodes CASSPWTGSNEKLFF.

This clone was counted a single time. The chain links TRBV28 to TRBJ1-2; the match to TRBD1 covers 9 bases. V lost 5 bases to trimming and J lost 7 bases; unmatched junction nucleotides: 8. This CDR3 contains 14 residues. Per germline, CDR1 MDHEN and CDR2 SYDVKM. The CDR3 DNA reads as TGTGCCAGCAGTCCCAATTGGACAGGGGTTGGCTACACCTTC. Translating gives CASSPNWTGVGYTF.

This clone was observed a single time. The CDR3 DNA follows: TGTGCCAGCAGTTTAAGGTTCGTGTGGACAGGAGACACTGAAGCTTTCTTT. Translated: CASSLRFVWTGDTEAFF. This chain uses TRBV28 with TRBJ1-1; 7 bases fit TRBD1. CDR3 size: 17 residues. J was trimmed by 3 bases and V by 2 bases; bases with no gene match: 12. Germline V gives CDR1 MDHEN, CDR2 SYDVKM.

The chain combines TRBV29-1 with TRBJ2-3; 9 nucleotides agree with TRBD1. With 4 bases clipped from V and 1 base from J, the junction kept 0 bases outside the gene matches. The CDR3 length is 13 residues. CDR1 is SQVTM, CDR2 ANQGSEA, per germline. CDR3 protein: CSVGTGGTDTQYF. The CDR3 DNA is TGCAGCGTTGGGACAGGGGGCACAGATACGCAGTATTTT.